The clone carrying this TCR beta chain showed up many times. Antigen unknown. The data originate from a study of molecular identifiers for immune sequencing clone quantification. Study-wide results and caveats: Spiked Jurkat TCR RNA equivalent to one cell was reportedly detectable in about 900,000 naive cells. Identical TCR molecules can share a barcode, and this sharing could underestimate highly expanded clone sizes.

CD8+CD4-CCR7+CD45RA+ sorting gave the naive CD8 T cells. TCRdb itself ran the PCR reads through MiXCR, one entry per CDR3 protein. The table lists about 40,000 distinct CDR3 sequences, roughly 20% of them singletons, with roughly 7% in the top ten. The length of the CDR3 is 16 residues. V lost 3 bases and J lost 2; bases outside the gene matches: 7. Germline V gene sequence: CDR1 ENHRY, CDR2 SYGVKD. Source material: naive CD8+ T cells from blood, with Jurkat cell RNA spiked in. Documented subset: FACS-sorted CD8+CD4-CCR7+CD45RA+ naive T cells. The genes are TRBV10-3 and TRBJ2-7; 10 nucleotides line up with TRBD2. This receptor was identified in a human donor in good health. Some libraries in this study had Jurkat cell RNA spiked in. CDR3 protein: CAISETGLAVPYEQYF. CDR3 DNA sequence: TGTGCCATCAGTGAAACTGGACTAGCGGTACCCTACGAGCAGTACTTC.